The present T cell receptor (beta chain) was sequenced within a study of cytomegalovirus exposure and HLA in healthy donors. Whole-study findings and limits: Cytomegalovirus association was assigned to 170 or so TCR beta chains. The number of N-insertions in an Asian-associated ancestry cluster was reportedly below the roughly 620-donor mean in a later analysis.

This CDR3 is 13 amino acids long. Trimming shortened V by 2 bases and J by 3 bases, and 7 bases separated the two germline ends. The germline gives CDR1 MNHNS, CDR2 SASEGT. The PCR used 60 Vbeta and 13 Jbeta primers. Assay used: immunoSEQ multiplex PCR; TCRdb lists only in-frame clones, some missing. Altogether about 140,000 clones are present, around 65% being singletons, with the ten largest covering 6.5%. Notes on this clone: Its antigen is still unknown.

Sequences were obtained from PBMCs. The rearrangement links TRBV6-1 to TRBJ1-2, with D unresolved. The clonotype originates from an older woman in good health and CMV-seronegative. CDR3 sequence: CASSELLYYGYTF. The CDR3 DNA follows: TGTGCCAGCAGTGAACTTTTGTACTATGGCTACACCTTC.